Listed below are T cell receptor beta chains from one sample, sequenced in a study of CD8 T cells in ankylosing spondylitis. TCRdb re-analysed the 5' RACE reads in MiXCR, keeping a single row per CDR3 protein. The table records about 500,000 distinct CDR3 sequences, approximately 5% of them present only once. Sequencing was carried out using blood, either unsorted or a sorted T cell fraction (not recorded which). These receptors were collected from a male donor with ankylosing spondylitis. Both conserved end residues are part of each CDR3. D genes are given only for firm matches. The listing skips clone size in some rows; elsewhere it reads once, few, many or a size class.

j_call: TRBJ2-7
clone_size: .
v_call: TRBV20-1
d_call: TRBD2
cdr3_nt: TGCAGTGCTAAAAGGACTAGCGGACCTCTAGGCGAGCAGTACTTC
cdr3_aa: CSAKRTSGPLGEQYF

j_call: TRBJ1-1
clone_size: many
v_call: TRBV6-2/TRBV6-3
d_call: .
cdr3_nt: TGTGCCAGCAGCTCGAATCTTCTCCAGGGACTCACTGAAGCTTTCTTT
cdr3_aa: CASSSNLLQGLTEAFF

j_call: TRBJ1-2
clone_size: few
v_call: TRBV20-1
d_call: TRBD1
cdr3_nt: TGCAGTGCTGAACCCCAGACAGGGCATGGCTACACCTTC
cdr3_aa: CSAEPQTGHGYTF

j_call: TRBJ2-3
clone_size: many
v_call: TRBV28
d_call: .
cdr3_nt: TGTGCCAGCAGTTTCACAGGGGAGGTCGCGTCAGATACGCAGTATTTT
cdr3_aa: CASSFTGEVASDTQYF

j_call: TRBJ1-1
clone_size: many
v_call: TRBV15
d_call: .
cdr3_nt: TGTGCCACCAGCAGAGATTGGGACACTGAAGCTTTCTTT
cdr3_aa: CATSRDWDTEAFF

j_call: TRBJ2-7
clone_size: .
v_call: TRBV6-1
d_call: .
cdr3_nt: TGTGCCAGCAGTGAGGCAGACTACTACGAGCAGTACTTC
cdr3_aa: CASSEADYYEQYF

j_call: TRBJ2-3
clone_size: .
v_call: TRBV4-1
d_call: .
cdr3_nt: TGCGCCAGCAGCCAATCTCGGGGAGATACGCAGTATTTT
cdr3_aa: CASSQSRGDTQYF

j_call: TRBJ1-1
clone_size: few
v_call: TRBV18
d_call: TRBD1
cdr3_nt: TGTGCCAGCTCACCGATATTGGGACAGCAGAACACTGAAGCTTTCTTT
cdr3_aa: CASSPILGQQNTEAFF

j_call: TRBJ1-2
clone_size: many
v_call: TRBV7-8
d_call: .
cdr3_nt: TGTGCCAGCAGCTCAGGACGAGTGGGGGGCTATGGCTACACCTTC
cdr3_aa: CASSSGRVGGYGYTF

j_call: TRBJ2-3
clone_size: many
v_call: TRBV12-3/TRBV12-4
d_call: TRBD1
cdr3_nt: TGTGCCAGCAGGTTTGCAGGGGGCAGGGAAGATACGCAGTATTTT
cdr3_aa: CASRFAGGREDTQYF

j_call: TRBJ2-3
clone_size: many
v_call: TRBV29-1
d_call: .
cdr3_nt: TGCAGCGTTGACGCCAGCGGGAGCACAGATACGCAGTATTTT
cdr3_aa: CSVDASGSTDTQYF

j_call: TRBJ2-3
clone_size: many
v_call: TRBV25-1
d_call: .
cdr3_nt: TGTGCCAGCAGTGACGGGAACGGAGATACGCAGTATTTT
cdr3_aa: CASSDGNGDTQYF

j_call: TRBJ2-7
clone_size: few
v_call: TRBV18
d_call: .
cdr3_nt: TGTGCCAGCTCACCAAAGGAAGCCACCTACGAGCAGTACTTC
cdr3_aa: CASSPKEATYEQYF

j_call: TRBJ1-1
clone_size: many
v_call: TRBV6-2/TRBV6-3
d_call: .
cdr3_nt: TGTGCCAGCAGCCACGACGGTCCTGAAGCTTTCTTT
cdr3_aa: CASSHDGPEAFF

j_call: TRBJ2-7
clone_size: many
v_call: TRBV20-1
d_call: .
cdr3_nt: TGCAGTGCACACGAAGGGCCGGGGAGGTGGGAGCAGTACTTC
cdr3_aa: CSAHEGPGRWEQYF

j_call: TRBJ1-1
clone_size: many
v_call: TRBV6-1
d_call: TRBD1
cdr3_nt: TGTGCCAGCAGTCTCCAGGGGGCCCTCACTGAAGCTTTCTTT
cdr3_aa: CASSLQGALTEAFF

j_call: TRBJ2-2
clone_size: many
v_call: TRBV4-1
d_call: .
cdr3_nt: TGCGCCAGCAGCCAAGATCCAAGTCTAACCACCGGGGAGCTGTTTTTT
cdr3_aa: CASSQDPSLTTGELFF

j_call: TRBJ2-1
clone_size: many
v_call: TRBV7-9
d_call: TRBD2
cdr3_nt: TGTGCCAGCAGCTTAGAGCCCTCCATAGCGGGACTGGAGCAGTTCTTC
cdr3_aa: CASSLEPSIAGLEQFF

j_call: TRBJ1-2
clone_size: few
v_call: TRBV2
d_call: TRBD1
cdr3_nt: TGTGCCAGCACCCGACAGGGTAACTATGGCTACACCTTC
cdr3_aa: CASTRQGNYGYTF

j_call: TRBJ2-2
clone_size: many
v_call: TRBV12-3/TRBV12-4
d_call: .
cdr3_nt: TGTGCCAGCAGTTTGAGATCATTTGGGGTAGTAGGCACCGGGGAGCTGTTTTTT
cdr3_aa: CASSLRSFGVVGTGELFF

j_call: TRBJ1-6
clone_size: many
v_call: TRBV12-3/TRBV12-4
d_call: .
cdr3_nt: TGTGCCAGCAGTTTTCGGGGGGTGAGCAATTCACCCCTCCACTTT
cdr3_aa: CASSFRGVSNSPLHF

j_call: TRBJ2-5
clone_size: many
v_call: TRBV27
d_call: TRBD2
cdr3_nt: TGTGCCAGCAGTTTAAGAGGCGTGGGACTAGCGCCCGGGACCCAGTACTTC
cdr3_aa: CASSLRGVGLAPGTQYF

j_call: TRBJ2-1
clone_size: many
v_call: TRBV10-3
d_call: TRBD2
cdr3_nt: TGTGCCACCGGACTAGCGGGAGACAATGAGCAGTTCTTC
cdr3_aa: CATGLAGDNEQFF

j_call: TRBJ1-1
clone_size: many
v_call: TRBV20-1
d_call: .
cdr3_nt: TGCAGTGCTACCGGACAGTACATGAACACTGAAGCTTTCTTT
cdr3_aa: CSATGQYMNTEAFF

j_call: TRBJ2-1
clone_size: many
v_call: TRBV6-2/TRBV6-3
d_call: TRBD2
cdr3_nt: TGTGCCAGCAGTTCCCAACTAGCGGGGGGGCTCTATGAGCAGTTCTTC
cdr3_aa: CASSSQLAGGLYEQFF

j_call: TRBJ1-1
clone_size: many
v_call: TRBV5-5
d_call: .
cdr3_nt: TGTGCCAGCAGCAAATTCCCTACACGTGAGAACACTGAAGCTTTCTTT
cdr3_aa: CASSKFPTRENTEAFF

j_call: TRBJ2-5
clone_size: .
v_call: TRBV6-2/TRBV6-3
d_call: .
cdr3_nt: TGTGCCAGCAGTTACATCCCCGGAGGTGGGGAAGAGACCCAGTACTTC
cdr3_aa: CASSYIPGGGEETQYF

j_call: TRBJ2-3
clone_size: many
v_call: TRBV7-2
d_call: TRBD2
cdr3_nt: TGTGCCAGCAGCTATAGCGGGGGGTACCCCACAGATACGCAGTATTTT
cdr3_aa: CASSYSGGYPTDTQYF

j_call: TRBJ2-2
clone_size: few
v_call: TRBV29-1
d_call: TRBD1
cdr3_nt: TGCAGCGTTCGACAGGGATCGGGCGGGGAGCTGTTTTTT
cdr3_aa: CSVRQGSGGELFF

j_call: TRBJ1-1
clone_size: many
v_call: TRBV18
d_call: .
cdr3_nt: TGTGCCAGCTCCGGGACTCCGAACACTGAAGCTTTCTTT
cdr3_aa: CASSGTPNTEAFF

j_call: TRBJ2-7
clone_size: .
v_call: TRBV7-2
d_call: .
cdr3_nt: TGTGCCAGCAGCTTTAGAGAGGGCTCCTACGAGCAGTACTTC
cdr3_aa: CASSFREGSYEQYF

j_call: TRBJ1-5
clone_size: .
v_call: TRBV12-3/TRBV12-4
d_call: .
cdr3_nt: TGTGCCAGCAGTGGGGGAGGGGACAATCAGCCCCAGCATTTT
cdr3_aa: CASSGGGDNQPQHF

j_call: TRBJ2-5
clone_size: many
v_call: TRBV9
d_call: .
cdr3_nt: TGTGCCAGCAGCGTAGGGGACCCTGATCAAGAGACCCAGTACTTC
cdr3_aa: CASSVGDPDQETQYF

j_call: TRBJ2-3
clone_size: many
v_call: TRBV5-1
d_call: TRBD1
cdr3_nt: TGCGCCAGCAGCTCACGACAGGGGCGGACAGATACGCAGTATTTT
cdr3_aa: CASSSRQGRTDTQYF

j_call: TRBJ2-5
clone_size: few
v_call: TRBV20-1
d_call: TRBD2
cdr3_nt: TGCAGTGCTGGTCTAGCGGGGGGAGCTGAGACCCAGTACTTC
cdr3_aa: CSAGLAGGAETQYF

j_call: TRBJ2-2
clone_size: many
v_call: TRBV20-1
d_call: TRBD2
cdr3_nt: TGCAGTGCTCTAGCGGGGGGGACCACCGGGGAGCTGTTTTTT
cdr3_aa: CSALAGGTTGELFF

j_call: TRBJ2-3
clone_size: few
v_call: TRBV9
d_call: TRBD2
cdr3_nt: TGTGCCAGCAGCGTAGTTAGCGGGGGGGCCTCTTTAACAGATACGCAGTATTTT
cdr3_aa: CASSVVSGGASLTDTQYF

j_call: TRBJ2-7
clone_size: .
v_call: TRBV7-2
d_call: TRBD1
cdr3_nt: TGTGCCAGCAGCCGGGGACAGGGGACTTGGAGAGAGCAGTACTTC
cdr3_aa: CASSRGQGTWREQYF

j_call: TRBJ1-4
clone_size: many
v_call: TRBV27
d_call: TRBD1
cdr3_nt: TGTGCCAGCCTTCGACAGGGTGGTGAAAAACTGTTTTTT
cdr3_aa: CASLRQGGEKLFF

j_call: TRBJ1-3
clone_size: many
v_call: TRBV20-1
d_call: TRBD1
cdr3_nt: TGCAGTGCCAGAAGGGGACAGGGGCTAAACACCATATATTTT
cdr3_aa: CSARRGQGLNTIYF

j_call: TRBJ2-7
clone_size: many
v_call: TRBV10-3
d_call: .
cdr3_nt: TGTGCCATCAGTGAGTCGCCTCCCCCTACCTACGAGCAGTACTTC
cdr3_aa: CAISESPPPTYEQYF

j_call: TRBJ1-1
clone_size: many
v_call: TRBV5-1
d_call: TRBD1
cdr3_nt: TGCGCCAGCAGCTGGGGGGACAGGGCGAACACTGAAGCTTTCTTT
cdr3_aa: CASSWGDRANTEAFF

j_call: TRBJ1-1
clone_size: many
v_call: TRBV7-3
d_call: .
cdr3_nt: TGTGCCAGCAGCTTAAGAGGGGCAGGCGGGAACACTGAAGCTTTCTTT
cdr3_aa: CASSLRGAGGNTEAFF

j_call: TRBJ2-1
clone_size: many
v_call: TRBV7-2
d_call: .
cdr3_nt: TGTGCCAGCAGCTTAAAAGTTAGGAATGAGCAGTTCTTC
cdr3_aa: CASSLKVRNEQFF

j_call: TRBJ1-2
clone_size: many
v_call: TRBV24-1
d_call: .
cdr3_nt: TGTGCCACCAGTGACTATAATGGCTACACCTTC
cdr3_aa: CATSDYNGYTF

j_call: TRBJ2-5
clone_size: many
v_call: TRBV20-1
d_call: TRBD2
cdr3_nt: TGCAGTGCTAGAGGAGAGAGCGGGAGGGCGCAAGAGACCCAGTACTTC
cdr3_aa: CSARGESGRAQETQYF

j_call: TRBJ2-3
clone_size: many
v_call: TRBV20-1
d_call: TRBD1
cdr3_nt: TGCAGTGCTCCGGACAGGTTTATTACAGATACGCAGTATTTT
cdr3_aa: CSAPDRFITDTQYF

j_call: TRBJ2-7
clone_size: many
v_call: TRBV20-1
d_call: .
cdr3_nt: TGCAGTGCCCCGCAGGGGGGACGGTACGAGCAGTACTTC
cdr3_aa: CSAPQGGRYEQYF

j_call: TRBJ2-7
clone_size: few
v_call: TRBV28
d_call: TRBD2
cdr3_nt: TGTGCCAGCACCCCTAGCGGGAGGAACGAGCAGTACTTC
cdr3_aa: CASTPSGRNEQYF

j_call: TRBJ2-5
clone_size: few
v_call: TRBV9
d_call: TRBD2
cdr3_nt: TGTGCCAGCAGCGAGAGGACTAGCGGGGCTGAGACCCAGTACTTC
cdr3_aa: CASSERTSGAETQYF